Below, one T cell receptor (beta chain) is given with its context. The CDR3 spans 15 residues. The germline V and J ends were trimmed by 1 base and 4 bases, with 10 bases remaining between them. CDR1 and CDR2 (germline): SGHVS, FNYEAQ. The sample originates from a study of cytomegalovirus exposure and HLA in healthy donors. The PCR used 60 Vbeta and 13 Jbeta primers. Generated by immunoSEQ multiplex PCR, the TCRdb table keeps only in-frame clones and is missing some. Counted here are approximately 120,000 clones, roughly three quarters occurring once; the ten biggest clones make up less than 9.5%. The material sequenced was PBMCs. The V and J genes are TRBV7-6 and TRBJ1-4, with a possible D match to TRBD1 (5 bases). This TCR was recovered from a woman between 45 and 65 years old in good health and CMV-seropositive. The DNA for the CDR3 is TGTGCCAGCAGCTTAGGACAGACCATTAATGAAAAACTGTTTTTT. Translating gives CASSLGQTINEKLFF. The variable domain in full, with the rest retrieved from reference TRBV7-6 and TRBJ1-4, is GAGVSQSPRYKVTKRGQDVALRCDPISGHVSLYWYRQALGQGPEFLTYFNYEAQQDKSGLPNDRFSAERPEGSISTLTIQRTEQRDSAMYRCASSLGQTINEKLFFGSGTQLSVL.